Below, 17 T cell receptor beta chains from the same sample are listed, as sequenced in a study of control samples from healthy donors and cancer patients. The method was immunoSEQ multiplex PCR; TCRdb's version includes in-frame clones alone and lacks a portion of them. The table has about 82,000 clones, about 91% seen once. Sequencing was done on a sample of blood. The receptors shown here come from a man aged 50 to 59 in good health.

This chain connects TRBV6-5 to TRBJ1-3, with D perhaps matching TRBD1 (5 bases). The CDR3 totals 14 residues. Germline values: CDR1 MNHEY, CDR2 SVGAGI. Deletions cut 7 bases from V and 1 base from J, with 11 bases between. CDR3 DNA sequence: TGTGCCAGCATGGGGGGGTTTTCTGGAAACACCATATATTTT. Encoded protein: CASMGGFSGNTIYF.

The chain carries TRBV12-3 or TRBV12-4 and TRBJ1-1; 7 nucleotides agree with TRBD1. The CDR3 has 13 residues. Unmatched junction bases numbered 5, after V lost 3 bases and J lost 7 bases. The CDR3 nucleotides are TGTGCCAGCAGTTTGATGGGACAGAATGAAGCTTTCTTT. This translates into CASSLMGQNEAFF.

This rearrangement joins TRBV10-3 to TRBJ2-7; D might be TRBD2 (5 bases). CDR3 length: 15 residues. The V end was cut by 4 bases, the J end by 2 bases, with 15 bases between. Germline-derived CDR1 and CDR2 are ENHRY and SYGVKD. The CDR3 region is CAISGGSVMPYEQYF. CDR3 DNA sequence: TGTGCCATCAGTGGAGGGTCTGTAATGCCCTACGAGCAGTACTTC.

The CDR3 DNA reads as TGTGCCAGCTCACGCGACAGGGTGTTTAACACTGAAGCTTTCTTT. Translation gives CASSRDRVFNTEAFF. J is TRBJ1-1 and V is TRBV6-5; 7 bases line up with TRBD1. This CDR3 is 15 amino acids long. Trimming at V came to 8 bases and at J to 2 bases, leaving 11 bases not matched to a gene. CDR1 is MNHEY, CDR2 SVGAGI, per germline.

The V and J genes are TRBV2 and TRBJ1-2; D might be TRBD1 (5 bases). V lost 2 bases and J lost 7, with 11 bases in between. Germline V gives CDR1 SNHLY, CDR2 FYNNEI. This CDR3 region has 13 residues. The CDR3 nucleotides read TGTGCCAGCAGTGAATACCAGGGTCGTGGCTACACCTTC. As protein: CASSEYQGRGYTF.

V usage is TRBV24-1 and J usage is TRBJ1-5, with 8 bases fitting TRBD1. The trim removed 4 bases at V and 4 bases at J, leaving 11 bases unmatched. Germline V lookup: CDR1 KGHDR, CDR2 SFDVKD. The CDR3 is 17 residues long. CDR3 nucleotides: TGTGCCACCAGTGACTCAGGACAGGGCGAGGTTAATCAGCCCCAGCATTTT. This gives the protein CATSDSGQGEVNQPQHF.

This clone is classed as medium-sized (0.01 to 0.1%). J is TRBJ1-5 and V is TRBV23-1, with 7 bases aligning to TRBD1. TRBV23-1 is classed as an ORF, of uncertain function. This CDR3 contains 16 residues. The trim removed 4 bases at V and 3 bases at J, leaving 9 bases unmatched. The CDR3, as DNA: TGCGCCAGCAGTCTCCCGGGACAGAGATTCAATCAGCCCCAGCATTTT. It encodes CASSLPGQRFNQPQHF.

This clone was detected a few times. This chain joins TRBV5-4 and TRBJ2-6; D gene ambiguous. The CDR3 length is 13 residues. Between the trimmed V and J ends, which lost 4 bases and 1 base, there was a span of 3 bases. The V gene's germline CDR1 is SGHNT and CDR2 YYREEE (reference sequence). CDR3 DNA sequence: TGTGCCAGCAGCCTTTCTGGGGCCAACGTCCTGACTTTC. Encoded protein: CASSLSGANVLTF.

The gene calls are TRBV6-1 and TRBJ2-7, with D perhaps TRBD1 (6 bases). The CDR3 totals 17 residues. CDR1 is MNHNS and CDR2 is SASEGT in the germline V gene. V was clipped by 1 base and J by 0 bases, with 16 bases between them. CDR3 sequence: CASSEDQQGGRSYEQYF. The DNA of the CDR3 is TGTGCCAGCAGTGAAGACCAGCAAGGGGGACGCTCCTACGAGCAGTACTTC.

The CDR3 here is CASSVEDRIPIYGYTF. CDR3 in DNA: TGTGCCAGCAGCGTAGAGGACCGTATCCCCATCTATGGCTACACCTTC. The V call is TRBV9, the J call TRBJ1-2, with D hard to call. Looked up from germline, CDR1 is SGDLS and CDR2 is YYNGEE. This CDR3 comprises 16 residues. Trimming left V 0 bases short and J 4 bases short, with 16 bases between.

This chain joins TRBV24-1 and TRBJ1-2, with TRBD1 as a possible D gene (5 bases). Trimming removed 3 bases at V and 4 bases at J, with 8 bases between. CDR3 size: 13 residues. Germline loops: CDR1 KGHDR, CDR2 SFDVKD. The CDR3 is CATSDGGVYGYTF. CDR3 bases: TGTGCCACCAGTGATGGGGGGGTCTATGGCTACACCTTC.

The rearrangement joins TRBV30 to TRBJ1-1; D is unresolved. The CDR3 has 12 amino acids. V lost 0 bases and J lost 7, with 9 bases in between. Germline V gives CDR1 GTSNPN, CDR2 SVGIG (reference sequence). The CDR3 sequence is CAWSVSGNEAFF. The DNA of the CDR3 is TGTGCCTGGAGTGTCTCCGGGAATGAAGCTTTCTTT.

CDR3 in DNA: TGCGCCTCAAGTGAGGGCAGTTGGGTGGACTATGGCAATGAGCAGTTCTTC. It is translated as CASSEGSWVDYGNEQFF. This chain uses TRBV5-1 with TRBJ2-1; tentatively, D is TRBD2 (6 bases). This CDR3 has 17 residues. V dropped 10 bases and J dropped 6 bases, with 29 bases sitting between them. The germline V gene encodes CDR1 SGHRS and CDR2 YFSETQ.

The rearrangement links TRBV30 to TRBJ1-4; D may be TRBD1 (6 bases). The CDR3 extends over 14 amino acids. Germline lookup yields CDR1 GTSNPN and CDR2 SVGIG (reference sequence). Between the trimmed V and J ends, which lost 0 bases and 7 bases, there was a span of 12 bases. CDR3 sequence reads: CAWSVHRVGEKLFF. The CDR3, as DNA: TGTGCCTGGAGTGTACACAGGGTTGGTGAAAAACTGTTTTTT. Variable domain in full (rest from reference TRBV30 and TRBJ1-4): SQTIHQWPATLVQPVGSPLSLECTVEGTSNPNLYWYRQAAGRGLQLLFYSVGIGQISSEVPQNLSASRPQDRQFILSSKKLLLSDSGFYLCAWSVHRVGEKLFFGSGTQLSVL.

The rearrangement joins TRBV11-3 to TRBJ1-1; TRBD1 matches 8 bases. After removal of 2 bases from V and 2 bases from J, the junction contained 1 base not matched to a gene. Germline lookup yields CDR1 SGHNT and CDR2 YENEEA. The CDR3 loop spans 14 amino acids. The CDR3: CASSLTGGNTEAFF. In DNA, the CDR3 is TGTGCCAGCAGCTTAACAGGGGGTAACACTGAAGCTTTCTTT.

This chain links TRBV30 with TRBJ1-2, with TRBD1 as a possible D gene (5 bases). The CDR3 is made up of 11 amino acids. CDR1 is GTSNPN, CDR2 SVGIG, per germline (reference sequence). V was shortened by 4 bases and J by 7 bases, with 10 bases between the two germline ends. The CDR3 reads CAWTGRGGYTF. The CDR3 DNA is TGTGCCTGGACCGGAAGGGGTGGCTACACCTTC.

The CDR3 region is CATSGLLGDNEQFF. Written as DNA, the CDR3 is TGTGCCACCAGTGGGCTACTAGGGGACAATGAGCAGTTCTTC. The chain joins TRBV24-1 to TRBJ2-1, with D tentatively TRBD1 or TRBD2 (5 bases each). This CDR3 has 14 amino acids. The V gene's germline CDR1 is KGHDR and CDR2 SFDVKD. V lost 5 bases and J lost 5, with 12 bases in between.